This T cell receptor (beta chain) was captured in a study of siplizumab effects on memory and regulatory T cells. The protocol was immunoSEQ multiplex PCR, while the TCRdb copy is restricted to in-frame clones and leaves out a portion. The table has over 100,000 clones, 92% seen once. V was clipped by 1 base and J by 2 bases, with 12 bases between them. From germline, CDR1 is MGHRA and CDR2 YSYEKL. The CDR3 consists of 15 residues. This rearrangement joins TRBV4-1 to TRBJ2-7; D unclear. This clonotype originated in a human donor in good health. The specimen sequenced was Tregs sorted from blood. CDR3 loop: CASSQVAGQTYEQYF. CDR3 nucleotide sequence: TGCGCCAGCAGCCAAGTTGCAGGCCAGACCTACGAGCAGTACTTC.